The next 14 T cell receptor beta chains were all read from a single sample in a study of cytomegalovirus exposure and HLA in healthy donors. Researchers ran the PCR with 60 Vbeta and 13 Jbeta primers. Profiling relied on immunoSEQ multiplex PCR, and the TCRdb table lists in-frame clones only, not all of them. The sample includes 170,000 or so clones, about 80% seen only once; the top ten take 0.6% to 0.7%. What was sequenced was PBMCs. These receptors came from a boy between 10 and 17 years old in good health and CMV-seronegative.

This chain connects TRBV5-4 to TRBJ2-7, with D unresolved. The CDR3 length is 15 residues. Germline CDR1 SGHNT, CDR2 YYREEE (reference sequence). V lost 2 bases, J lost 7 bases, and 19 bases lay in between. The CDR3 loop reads CASSFRGSRSKEQYF. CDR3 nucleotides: TGTGCCAGCAGCTTTAGAGGTAGTCGGTCGAAAGAGCAGTACTTC. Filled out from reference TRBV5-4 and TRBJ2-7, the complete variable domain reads ETGVTQSPTHLIKTRGQQVTLRCSSQSGHNTVSWYQQALGQGPQFIFQYYREEENGRGNFPPRFSGLQFPNYSSELNVNALELDDSALYLCASSFRGSRSKEQYFGPGTRLTVT.

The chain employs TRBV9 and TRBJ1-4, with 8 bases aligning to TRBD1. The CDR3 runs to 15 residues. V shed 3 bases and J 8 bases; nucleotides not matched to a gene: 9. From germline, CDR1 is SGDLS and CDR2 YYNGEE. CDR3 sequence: CASSEGQGAWEKLFF. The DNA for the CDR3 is TGTGCCAGCAGCGAAGGGCAGGGGGCGTGGGAAAAACTGTTTTTT.

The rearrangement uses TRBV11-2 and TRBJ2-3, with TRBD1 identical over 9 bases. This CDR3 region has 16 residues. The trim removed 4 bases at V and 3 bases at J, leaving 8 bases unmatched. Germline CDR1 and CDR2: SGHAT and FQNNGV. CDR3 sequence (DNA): TGTGCCAGCAGCTCCATCGGGACAGGGAGGACAGATACGCAGTATTTT. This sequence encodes CASSSIGTGRTDTQYF.

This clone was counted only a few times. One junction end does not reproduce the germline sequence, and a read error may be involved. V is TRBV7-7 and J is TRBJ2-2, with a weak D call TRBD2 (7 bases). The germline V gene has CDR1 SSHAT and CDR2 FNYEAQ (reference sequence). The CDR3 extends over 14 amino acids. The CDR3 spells CASSPWGGLGELFF. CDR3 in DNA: TGTGCTAGCAGCCCTTGGGGGGGCCTCGGGGAGCTGTTTTTT.

CDR3 loop: CAISGANAFLSYNEQFF. The CDR3 nucleotides read TGTGCCATCAGTGGGGCCAATGCTTTTTTATCCTACAATGAGCAGTTCTTC. The V call is TRBV10-3, the J call TRBJ2-1; D is uncertain. V was pared by 4 bases and J by 1 base, with 17 bases between. The CDR3 is 17 amino acids. Per germline, CDR1 ENHRY and CDR2 SYGVKD.

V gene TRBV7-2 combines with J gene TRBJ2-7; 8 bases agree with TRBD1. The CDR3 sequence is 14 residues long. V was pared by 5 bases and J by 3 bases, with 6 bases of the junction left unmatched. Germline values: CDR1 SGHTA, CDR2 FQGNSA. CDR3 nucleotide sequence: TGTGCCAGCAGCATGGGGACAGGATTCTACGAGCAGTACTTC. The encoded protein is CASSMGTGFYEQYF.

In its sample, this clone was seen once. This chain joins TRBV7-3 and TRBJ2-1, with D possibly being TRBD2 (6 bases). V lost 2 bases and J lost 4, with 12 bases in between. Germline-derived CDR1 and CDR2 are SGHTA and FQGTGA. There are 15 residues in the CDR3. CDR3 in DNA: TGTGCCAGCAGCTTATCCGGGGGTATTTACAATGAGCAGTTCTTC. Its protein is CASSLSGGIYNEQFF.

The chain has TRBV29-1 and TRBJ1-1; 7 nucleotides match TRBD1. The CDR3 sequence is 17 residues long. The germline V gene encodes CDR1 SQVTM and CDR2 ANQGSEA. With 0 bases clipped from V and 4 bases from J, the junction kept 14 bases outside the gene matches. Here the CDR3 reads CSVEDRGRGVFGTEAFF. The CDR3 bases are TGCAGCGTTGAAGATCGAGGCAGGGGGGTTTTTGGCACTGAAGCTTTCTTT.

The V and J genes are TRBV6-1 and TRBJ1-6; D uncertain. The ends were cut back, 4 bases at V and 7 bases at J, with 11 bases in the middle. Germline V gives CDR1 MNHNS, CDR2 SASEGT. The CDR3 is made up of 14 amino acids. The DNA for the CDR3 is TGTGCCAGCAGTGTGAGCCAGGAAAATTCACCCCTCCACTTT. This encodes CASSVSQENSPLHF.

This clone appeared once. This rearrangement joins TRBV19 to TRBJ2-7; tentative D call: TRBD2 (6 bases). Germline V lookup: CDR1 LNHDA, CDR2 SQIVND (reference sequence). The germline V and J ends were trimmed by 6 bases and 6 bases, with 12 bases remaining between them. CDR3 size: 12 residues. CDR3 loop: CASSERGVEQYF. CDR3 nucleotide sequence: TGTGCCAGTAGCGAACGCGGGGTCGAGCAGTACTTC.

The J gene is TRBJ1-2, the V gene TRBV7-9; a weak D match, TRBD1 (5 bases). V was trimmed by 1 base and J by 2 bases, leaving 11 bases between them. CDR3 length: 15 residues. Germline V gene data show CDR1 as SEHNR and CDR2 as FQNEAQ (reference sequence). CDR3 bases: TGTGCCAGCAGCTTAGTGGGCAGGGTGAACTATGGCTACACCTTC. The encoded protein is CASSLVGRVNYGYTF.

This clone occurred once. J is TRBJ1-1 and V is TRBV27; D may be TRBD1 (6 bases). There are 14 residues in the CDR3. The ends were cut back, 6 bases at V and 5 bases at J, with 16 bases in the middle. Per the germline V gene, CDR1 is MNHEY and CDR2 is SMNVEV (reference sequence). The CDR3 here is CASSAITGKTEAFF. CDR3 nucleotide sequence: TGTGCCAGCAGCGCAATAACAGGGAAGACTGAAGCTTTCTTT.

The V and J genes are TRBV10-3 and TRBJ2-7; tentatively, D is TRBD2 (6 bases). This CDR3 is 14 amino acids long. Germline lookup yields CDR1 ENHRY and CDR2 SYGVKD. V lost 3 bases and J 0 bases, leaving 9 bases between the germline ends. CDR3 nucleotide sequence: TGTGCCATCAGTGATCGACTAGACTCCTACGAGCAGTACTTC. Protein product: CAISDRLDSYEQYF.

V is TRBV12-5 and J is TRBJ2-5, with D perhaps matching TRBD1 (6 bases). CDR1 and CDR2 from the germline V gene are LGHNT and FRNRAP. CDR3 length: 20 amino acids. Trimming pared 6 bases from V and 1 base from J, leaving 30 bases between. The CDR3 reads CASGFEVDSRDTAAQETQYF. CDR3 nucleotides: TGTGCTAGTGGCTTCGAGGTGGACAGTCGCGACACAGCTGCCCAAGAGACCCAGTACTTC.